The sequence of this T cell receptor (beta chain) was determined in a study of siplizumab effects on memory and regulatory T cells. Clones were read by immunoSEQ multiplex PCR, and TCRdb kept only the in-frame ones, dropping some. The table has about 94,000 clones, approximately 95% seen once. Germline CDR1 SGHTA, CDR2 FQGNSA. The CDR3 has 15 amino acids. Trimming removed 5 bases from V and 3 bases from J, with 17 bases in between. Sequences were obtained from non-Treg CD4+ T cells sorted from blood. The sequence was collected from a human donor in good health. The genes are TRBV7-2 and TRBJ2-7; no firm D call. CDR3 DNA: TGTGCCAGCAGCGCCCGTCGTGGGGATATCTACGAGCAGTACTTC. Its protein product is CASSARRGDIYEQYF.